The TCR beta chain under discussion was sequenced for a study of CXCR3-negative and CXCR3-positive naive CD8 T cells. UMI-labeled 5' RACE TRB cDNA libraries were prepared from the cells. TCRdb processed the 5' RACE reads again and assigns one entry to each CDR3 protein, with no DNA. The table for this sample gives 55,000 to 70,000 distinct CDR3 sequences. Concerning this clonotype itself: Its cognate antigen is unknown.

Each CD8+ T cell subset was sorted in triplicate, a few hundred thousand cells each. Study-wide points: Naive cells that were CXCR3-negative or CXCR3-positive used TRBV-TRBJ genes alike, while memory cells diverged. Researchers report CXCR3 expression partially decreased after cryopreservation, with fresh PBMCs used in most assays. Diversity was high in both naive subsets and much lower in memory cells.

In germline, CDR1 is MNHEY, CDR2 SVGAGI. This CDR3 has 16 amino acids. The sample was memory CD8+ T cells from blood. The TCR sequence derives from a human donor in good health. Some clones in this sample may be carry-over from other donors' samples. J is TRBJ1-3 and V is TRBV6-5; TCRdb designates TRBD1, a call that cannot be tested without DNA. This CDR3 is CASSSGQGDSGNTIYF.